This T cell receptor (beta chain) appears in the sequencing data of a study of STAT5B mutations in CD4+ large granular lymphocyte leukemia (dated 2022 in TCRdb). For the wider study: Among healthy controls, the CDR3 'QG' motif was associated with a particular HLA allele. Flow cytometry on FACSCanto II or FACSVerse showed that the purified fractions were more than 95% pure among lymphocytes. The study compared the TCRbeta repertoires of patients with CD4+ T-cell large granular lymphocyte leukemia against the TCRbeta repertoires of healthy blood donors. The paper as a whole reports these results and caveats: CD4-sorted patient repertoires appeared more clonal than healthy CD4+ repertoires, and this difference persisted after removing the putative leukemic clones. TRBV06-family usage was enriched among the top patient clones (8/27) compared with healthy controls (2/35). Data were not HLA-matched; higher clonality in CD4+ versus CD8+ T-LGLL could reflect the relatively small sample size. The main leukemic clonotypes were found to be private to each patient, although more than 20% of the main leukemic clonotypes were detected at low frequency in the non-leukemic repertoires of other patients.

The germline V gene yields SGHTA for CDR1 and FQGNSA for CDR2. From its cysteine to its phenylalanine, the CDR3 spans 13 amino acids. Kept here is only the CDR3 DNA, which spans 39 bases and is read in frame from base 1. The healthy control group was made up of approximately 40 blood donors, and the Finnish Red Cross blood service supplied their buffy coats. All TCR-sequenced material derived from peripheral blood: patient blood samples and healthy donor buffy coats. Ficoll-Hypaque gradient centrifugation was used to isolate peripheral blood mononuclear cells. For the healthy controls, CD4+ cells were obtained from buffy coats by magnetic purification. The Gentra Puregene Cell and Tissue kit was used for genomic DNA extraction, and quantification was performed on a Qubit 2.0 fluorometer. TCRbeta rearrangements were sequenced from genomic DNA using the immunoSEQ assay at survey resolution. The source study handled its data this way. In the TCR sequencing data, the smallest productive clonotype frequency that could be detected was 2.59 x 10-5. Analyses included only productive TCRbeta rearrangements, meaning complete and in-frame sequences. Clonality for each sample was calculated as Simpson clonality in the immunoSEQ Analyzer version 3.0. Based on frequency, clones were grouped as very rare, small, medium, large (1-20%) or hyperexpanded (>20%). Generation probabilities were estimated with OLGA 1.2.3, V-gene circos plots were made with VDJtools, specificities were searched in VDJdb, and CDR3 motifs were identified with GLIPH. Drawn from immuneACCESS, this table holds only the in-frame rearrangements with V and J called that TCRdb kept. Clones are partly lost; checked studies trace under half to an unresolved V gene and leave the rest unexplained. V and J calls and clone size follow that table, whereas D and trimming were derived from the DNA. Across this sample there are about 40,000 clones, with about four fifths seen only once. The ten largest clones take up approximately 0.3% of the sample.

For this clone: The antigen this receptor binds is unknown. Mismatch with germline at one junction end may stem from a read error.

The rearranged segments are TRBV7-2 and TRBJ2-1; D gene: possibly TRBD1, on 6 matching bases. Sequenced sample: CD4+ T cells from blood buffy coats. The source is a human donor in good health. In nucleotides, the sequence is TGTGCCAGCAGCCCGAGTAAGGGGGAGAGTTTGATCTTC. It is translated as CASSPSKGESLIF. Beyond the CDR3, the reference TRBV7-2 and TRBJ2-1 genes provide the residues; the full variable domain reads: GAGVSQSPSNKVTEKGKDVELRCDPISGHTALYWYRQSLGQGLEFLIYFQGNSAPDKSGLPSDRFSAERTGGSVSTLTIQRTQQEDSAVYLCASSPSKGESLIFGPGTRLTVL.